A single sample gave rise to the 9 T cell receptor beta chains below, sequenced in a study of T cell repertoires in cytomegalovirus infection (dated by TCRdb to 2018 to 2020). Read against the paper, the sample's treatment or condition label means: in vitro stimulation with specific CMV peptide epitopes to enrich CMV-specific T cells. The reads were generated on an Illumina HiSeq 1500. TCRdb took the public reads, trimmed them with fastp at Q25, ran MiXCR for clone calling and kept in-frame beta chains. Rows with a matching CDR3 protein are joined into one entry that keeps the most common DNA and genes. In this sample the table shows 900,000 to 950,000 distinct CDR3 sequences, approximately 32% of which occur a single time. The top ten clones comprise roughly 12% of the sample. No antigen has been identified for these receptors. The input for sequencing was cultured CD8+ T cells from PBMCs, taken from culture after CMV antigen stimulation. These receptors all stem from a human donor in good health (CMV status not recorded). Some clones in this sample may be carry-over from other donors' samples.

Comment on this clonotype: This may stem from a read error, because a much larger clone lies one nucleotide away. This rearrangement joins TRBV12-3 or TRBV12-4 to TRBJ1-1; D not resolved. The CDR3 runs to 16 residues. The V end was cut by 4 bases, the J end by 4 bases, with 19 bases between. CDR3 amino acids: CASSSIFFEVGTEAFF. DNA of the CDR3: TGTGCCAGCAGTTCGATCTTTTTTGAGGTTGGCACTGAAGCTTTCTTT.

This clonotype appeared many times. The V call is TRBV27, the J call TRBJ2-1, with 11 bases identical to TRBD2. The CDR3 consists of 14 residues. Germline CDR1 is MNHEY and CDR2 is SMNVEV (reference sequence). V was pared by 6 bases and J by 6 bases, with 4 bases of the junction left unmatched. CDR3 sequence (DNA): TGTGCCAGCAGAAGTCTAGCGGGGGGCAATGAGCAGTTCTTC. Its protein product is CASRSLAGGNEQFF.

The rearrangement joins TRBV4-1 to TRBJ2-1; 9 bases agree with TRBD2. The CDR3 is 15 amino acids. Unmatched junction bases numbered 10, after V lost 6 bases and J lost 7 bases. Per germline, CDR1 MGHRA and CDR2 YSYEKL. CDR3 sequence: CASSLGGGAMNEQFF. The DNA for the CDR3 is TGCGCCAGCAGTCTCGGCGGGGGGGCGATGAATGAGCAGTTCTTC.

V usage is TRBV27 and J usage is TRBJ1-2; D is undetermined. With 3 bases removed from V and 1 base from J, the gap between germline ends came to 12 bases. The CDR3 spans 15 residues. CDR1 MNHEY and CDR2 SMNVEV come from the germline V gene (reference sequence). CDR3 in amino acids: CASSFLGFINYGYTF. Here the CDR3 DNA reads TGTGCCAGCAGTTTTTTAGGGTTTATTAACTATGGCTACACCTTC.

This clonotype appeared a few times. This sequence joins TRBV28 and TRBJ2-1; TRBD1 aligns across 7 bases. The CDR3 is 16 residues long. Germline CDR1 reads MDHEN; CDR2 reads SYDVKM. Trimming cost V 3 bases and J 6 bases; bases outside gene matches: 11. The DNA of the CDR3 is TGTGCCAGCAGTTTTATACCCTCTGCAGGGGGCAATGAGCAGTTCTTC. Its protein is CASSFIPSAGGNEQFF.

This clonotype was seen a handful of times. V gene TRBV20-1 combines with J gene TRBJ2-7; TRBD1 aligns across 8 bases. The CDR3 contains 15 residues. Germline V CDR1 and CDR2: DFQATT, SNEGSKA (reference sequence). J was trimmed by 2 bases and V by 6 bases; bases with no gene match: 12. CDR3 amino acids: CSAAATGGLTYEQYF. CDR3 in DNA: TGCAGTGCCGCCGCCACAGGGGGACTTACCTACGAGCAGTACTTC.

The chain has TRBV6-2 or TRBV6-3 and TRBJ1-3; TRBD1 might be the D (5 bases). V gave up 2 bases and J gave up 3 bases, with 23 bases separating them. From germline, CDR1 is MNHEY and CDR2 SVGEGT. The CDR3 covers 19 residues. CDR3 amino acids: CASSYEIPSTGTVGNTIYF. CDR3 nucleotide sequence: TGTGCCAGCAGTTACGAGATTCCATCAACCGGGACTGTTGGAAACACCATATATTTT.

The gene calls are TRBV7-9 and TRBJ2-3; perhaps TRBD2 as D (6 bases). The V gene's germline CDR1 is SEHNR and CDR2 FQNEAQ (reference sequence). Between the trimmed V and J ends, which lost 5 bases and 2 bases, there was a span of 20 bases. The CDR3 consists of 17 residues. The CDR3 nucleotides read TGTGCCAGCAGCCCGGGCGGGGCCGTGCCATACACAGATACGCAGTATTTT. It encodes CASSPGGAVPYTDTQYF.

The rearrangement uses TRBV7-6 and TRBJ2-3, with D unclear. The CDR3 is 15 amino acids. The ends were cut back, 5 bases at V and 1 base at J, with 13 bases in the middle. Germline CDR1 is SGHVS and CDR2 is FNYEAQ. CDR3 loop: CASSPPVYGTDTQYF. The CDR3 DNA reads as TGTGCCAGCAGCCCCCCGGTTTATGGCACAGATACGCAGTATTTT.